One and the same sample provided the 27 T cell receptor beta chains below, sequenced in a study of OX40 agonist ivuxolimab in advanced cancers. TCRdb keeps only in-frame clones here, not all; method: immunoSEQ multiplex PCR. Of 40,000 to 45,000 clones detected, approximately 80% appear once; the ten largest clones hold approximately 23%. The sequences come from CD4+ or CD8+ T cells sorted from blood, collected in a trial of the OX40 agonist ivuxolimab. These TCRs come from an adult with an advanced solid tumor such as melanoma, head and neck, liver or kidney cancer.

The sample holds one count of this clone. CDR3 coding DNA: TGTGCCAGCCGAAGCGACAGGATTTTGACTGAAGCTTTCTTT. Protein: CASRSDRILTEAFF. The chain recombines TRBV6-5 with TRBJ1-1; a possible D gene is TRBD1 (6 bases). The ends were cut back, 8 bases at V and 5 bases at J, with 18 bases in the middle. The germline V gene has CDR1 MNHEY and CDR2 SVGAGI. The length of the CDR3 is 14 residues.

V usage is TRBV27 and J usage is TRBJ1-4, with D tentatively TRBD1 (6 bases). V was pared by 6 bases and J by 4 bases, with 12 bases between. From germline, CDR1 is MNHEY and CDR2 SMNVEV (reference sequence). The CDR3 spans 14 residues. The chain's CDR3 is CASSADRNNEKLFF. Written as DNA, the CDR3 is TGTGCCAGCAGCGCTGACAGGAATAATGAAAAACTGTTTTTT.

This chain's CDR3 is CASSPTGTTPYNSPLHF. CDR3 bases: TGTGCCAGCAGCCCCACCGGGACGACCCCCTATAATTCACCCCTCCACTTT. J is TRBJ1-6 and V is TRBV11-2; D possibly corresponds to TRBD1 (5 bases). The ends were cut back, 5 bases at V and 2 bases at J, with 16 bases in the middle. The CDR3 contains 17 residues. The germline V gene has CDR1 SGHAT and CDR2 FQNNGV.

V gene TRBV2 combines with J gene TRBJ2-3; TRBD2 aligns across 8 bases. Germline V CDR1 and CDR2: SNHLY, FYNNEI. Trimming took 6 bases from V and 3 from J; bases not matched to a gene: 5. This CDR3 spans 14 amino acids. CDR3 sequence (DNA): TGTGCCAGCAGGAGGAGCGGGAGTACAGATACGCAGTATTTT. It encodes CASRRSGSTDTQYF.

This chain joins TRBV18 and TRBJ2-5, with 10 bases that match TRBD1. The CDR3 runs 17 residues. From germline, CDR1 is KGHSH and CDR2 LQKENI. Trimming took 0 bases from V and 2 from J; bases not matched to a gene: 6. The CDR3 region is CASSPPYRDRGQETQYF. DNA of the CDR3: TGTGCCAGCTCACCACCTTACCGGGACAGGGGACAAGAGACCCAGTACTTC.

The chain links TRBV5-1 to TRBJ2-6, with 7 bases identical to TRBD1. Germline V gene data show CDR1 as SGHRS and CDR2 as YFSETQ. The V and J ends lost 2 bases and 1 base, in that order; junction bases with no gene match: 9. This CDR3 spans 18 amino acids. The CDR3 bases are TGCGCCAGCAGCTTAGGCGACAGGGTAAATTCTGGGGCCAACGTCCTGACTTTC. It encodes CASSLGDRVNSGANVLTF. Full variable domain (remainder filled in from reference TRBV5-1 and TRBJ2-6): KAGVTQTPRYLIKTRGQQVTLSCSPISGHRSVSWYQQTPGQGLQFLFEYFSETQRNKGNFPGRFSGRQFSNSRSEMNVSTLELGDSALYLCASSLGDRVNSGANVLTFGAGSRLTVL.

The chain uses TRBV28 and TRBJ2-7; 9 bases align to TRBD1. The germline CDR1 and CDR2 sequences are MDHEN and SYDVKM. The CDR3 is 14 amino acids. After removal of 10 bases from V and 5 bases from J, the junction contained 12 bases not matched to a gene. The CDR3 DNA reads TGTGCCATCTTGGATCCGGGACAGGGAAACGAGCAGTACTTC. It is translated as CAILDPGQGNEQYF.

This clone was detected only once. V is TRBV27 and J is TRBJ2-7; D gene unclear. Germline V gene data show CDR1 as MNHEY and CDR2 as SMNVEV (reference sequence). The length of the CDR3 is 11 residues. Trimming took off 3 bases at V and 7 bases at J, with 7 bases between the two ends. The CDR3 loop reads CASSFFGEQYF. CDR3 in DNA: TGTGCCAGCAGTTTCTTTGGTGAGCAGTACTTC.

The chain combines TRBV19 with TRBJ1-4; no definite D call. The CDR3 totals 15 residues. CDR1 and CDR2 (germline): LNHDA, SQIVND (reference sequence). Trimming stripped 0 bases from V and 4 bases from J, with 9 bases between. The CDR3 loop is CASSIDRDFNEKLFF. CDR3 DNA sequence: TGTGCCAGTAGTATAGATCGTGACTTTAATGAAAAACTGTTTTTT.

J is TRBJ1-3 and V is TRBV28; TRBD1 might be the D (5 bases). Germline V CDR1 and CDR2: MDHEN, SYDVKM. The CDR3 is 19 amino acids. The V end lost 3 bases, the J end lost 0 bases, and 21 bases lay between the germline ends. CDR3 in DNA: TGTGCCAGCAGTTTCGGTCCCGGGACGGTAAAGATCTCTGGAAACACCATATATTTT. Translated: CASSFGPGTVKISGNTIYF.

This chain links TRBV7-8 with TRBJ2-1, with no clear D. Per the germline V gene, CDR1 is SGHVS and CDR2 is FQNEAQ. The ends were cut back, 2 bases at V and 6 bases at J, with 11 bases in the middle. The CDR3 contains 14 residues. CDR3 in DNA: TGTGCCAGCAGCTTACGAGAGGCCCCCAATGAGCAGTTCTTC. It translates to CASSLREAPNEQFF.

This chain connects TRBV4-3 to TRBJ2-3, with D possibly being TRBD1 or TRBD2 (5 bases each). V lost 4 bases to trimming and J lost 5 bases, with 10 bases between them. CDR3 size: 13 residues. Germline V gives CDR1 LGHNA, CDR2 YSLEER. The CDR3 loop reads CASSRGSGDTQYF. In nucleotides, the CDR3 is TGCGCCAGCAGCCGGGGGAGTGGAGATACGCAGTATTTT.

The J gene is TRBJ2-5, the V gene TRBV15; the D is unclear. Near its end, the DNA agrees better with TRBJ2-7, so the J call may be wrong. CDR1 and CDR2 (germline): LNHNV, YYDKDF (reference sequence). This CDR3 is 14 amino acids long. CDR3 nucleotide sequence: TGTGCCACCAGCAGAGAATCCAGCTCCTACGAGCAGTACTTC. This translates into CATSRESSSYEQYF.

The V call is TRBV14, the J call TRBJ2-7; 7 nucleotides agree with TRBD2. V was pared by 2 bases and J by 6 bases, with 7 bases of the junction left unmatched. The CDR3 is 14 amino acids. Germline V lookup: CDR1 SGHDN, CDR2 FVKESK. The CDR3: CASSQRGTTSEQYF. The CDR3 nucleotides are TGTGCCAGCAGCCAACGCGGGACTACTTCCGAGCAGTACTTC.

The chain recombines TRBV4-1 with TRBJ2-7; TRBD1 agrees at 7 bases. Trimming cost V 1 base and J 1 base; bases outside gene matches: 4. Germline V CDR1 and CDR2: MGHRA, YSYEKL. There are 15 residues in the CDR3. This chain's CDR3 is CASSQVETGSYEQYF. DNA for the CDR3: TGCGCCAGCAGCCAAGTCGAGACAGGGTCCTACGAGCAGTACTTC.

This chain uses TRBV7-9 with TRBJ2-3; unclear D gene. The germline V gene has CDR1 SEHNR and CDR2 FQNEAQ (reference sequence). V lost 1 base, J lost 10 bases, and 6 bases lay in between. This CDR3 region has 11 residues. CDR3 bases: TGTGCCAGCAGCTTAGATCGGCCGCAGTATTTT. It encodes CASSLDRPQYF.

This sequence joins TRBV27 and TRBJ1-4, with a weak D call TRBD1 (6 bases). The CDR3 extends over 15 amino acids. The V end lost 6 bases, the J end lost 3 bases, and 14 bases lay between the germline ends. CDR1 and CDR2 from the germline V gene are MNHEY and SMNVEV (reference sequence). The CDR3 reads CASRLRRGPNEKLFF. The DNA of the CDR3 is TGTGCCAGCAGGTTGCGCAGGGGACCTAATGAAAAACTGTTTTTT.

The rearrangement uses TRBV27 and TRBJ2-5; TRBD2 agrees at 13 bases. The J call is doubtful: the DNA matches TRBJ2-7 better. The CDR3 spans 16 residues. The germline CDR1 and CDR2 sequences are MNHEY and SMNVEV (reference sequence). CDR3 DNA sequence: TGTGCCAGCAGTTACAACGGACTAGCGGGAGTGTACGAGCAGTACTTC. It translates to CASSYNGLAGVYEQYF.

This chain connects TRBV10-1 to TRBJ2-5; 7 positions match TRBD1. The V gene's germline CDR1 is WNHNN and CDR2 SYGVQD (reference sequence). V dropped 8 bases and J dropped 1; count of bases not matched to a gene: 7. The CDR3 spans 14 residues. CDR3 bases: TGCGCCAGCCTAGGGGGCGGGCTCCAAGAGACCCAGTACTTC. Protein: CASLGGGLQETQYF.

The chain recombines TRBV19 with TRBJ2-7; unclear D gene. CDR3 length: 13 residues. V was trimmed by 3 bases and J by 3 bases, leaving 9 bases between them. The germline V gene encodes CDR1 LNHDA and CDR2 SQIVND (reference sequence). In nucleotides, the CDR3 is TGTGCCAGTAGTATGGACGAAGGCTACGAGCAGTACTTC. Translated, it gives CASSMDEGYEQYF.

J is TRBJ2-5 and V is TRBV11-2; D not certain. There are 14 residues in the CDR3. The germline V and J ends were trimmed by 3 bases and 3 bases, with 11 bases remaining between them. Germline V gene sequence: CDR1 SGHAT, CDR2 FQNNGV. The CDR3 nucleotides read TGTGCCAGCAGCTTCCCAATGCACAAAGAGACCCAGTACTTC. Amino acid sequence: CASSFPMHKETQYF.

The chain combines TRBV11-2 with TRBJ1-2; D gene unclear. The length of the CDR3 is 14 residues. CDR1 and CDR2 (germline): SGHAT, FQNNGV. Trimming stripped 2 bases from V and 7 bases from J, with 14 bases between. CDR3 in amino acids: CASSLNGLQSGYTF. The CDR3 nucleotides read TGTGCCAGCAGCTTAAATGGGTTGCAATCTGGCTACACCTTC. The full variable domain, with the rest looked up from reference TRBV11-2 and TRBJ1-2, is EAGVAQSPRYKIIEKRQSVAFWCNPISGHATLYWYQQILGQGPKLLIQFQNNGVVDDSQLPKDRFSAERLKGVDSTLKIQPAKLEDSAVYLCASSLNGLQSGYTFGSGTRLTVV.

V and J are TRBV5-1 and TRBJ2-1; 9 bases match TRBD2. V shed 2 bases and J 5 bases; nucleotides not matched to a gene: 5. CDR1 is SGHRS, CDR2 YFSETQ, per germline. This CDR3 is built from 15 residues. The DNA for the CDR3 is TGCGCCAGCAGCTTTGAACTAGCGGGTAACAATGAGCAGTTCTTC. Residues: CASSFELAGNNEQFF. Full variable domain (missing parts from reference TRBV5-1 and TRBJ2-1): KAGVTQTPRYLIKTRGQQVTLSCSPISGHRSVSWYQQTPGQGLQFLFEYFSETQRNKGNFPGRFSGRQFSNSRSEMNVSTLELGDSALYLCASSFELAGNNEQFFGPGTRLTVL.

This chain uses TRBV7-2 with TRBJ2-7; unclear D gene. The CDR3 contains 14 residues. V shed 0 bases and J shed 2 bases, with 8 bases lying between them. Germline assignment: CDR1 SGHTA and CDR2 FQGNSA. The chain's CDR3 is CASSLAGRTYEQYF. CDR3 nucleotides: TGTGCCAGCAGCTTAGCGGGCAGAACCTACGAGCAGTACTTC.

Details on this clone: The germline gene is not matched at one end of the junction; a read error may be the cause. This CDR3 reads CASSLASGLEYLF. The CDR3 DNA follows: TGTGCCAGCAGCTTAGCGTCTGGCCTCGAGTATCTCTTC. The genes are TRBV7-9 and TRBJ2-1, with D uncertain. CDR3 length: 13 residues. CDR1 and CDR2 from the germline V gene are SEHNR and FQNEAQ (reference sequence).

The chain recombines TRBV19 with TRBJ1-1; D ambiguous. V lost 10 bases and J lost 4, with 10 bases in between. CDR1 and CDR2 (germline): LNHDA, SQIVND (reference sequence). The CDR3 runs to 11 residues. The CDR3: CATLWATEAFF. CDR3 bases: TGTGCCACCTTATGGGCCACTGAAGCTTTCTTT.

This chain joins TRBV5-1 and TRBJ2-1, with D tentatively TRBD1 (6 bases). Trimming took 1 base from V and 0 from J, leaving 14 bases between them. CDR1 and CDR2 from the germline V gene are SGHRS and YFSETQ. This CDR3 spans 17 amino acids. DNA of the CDR3: TGCGCCAGCAGCTTGTATGGGGGCGAAAGCTCCTACAATGAGCAGTTCTTC. Translated, it gives CASSLYGGESSYNEQFF.